The T cell receptor (beta chain) under discussion was sequenced for a study of blood T cell repertoires in COVID-19. Measured with immunoSEQ multiplex PCR; TCRdb has only the in-frame clones, and not every one. The table has about 170,000 clones, less than 85% seen once. CDR3 length equals 13 residues. V gave up 3 bases and J gave up 7 bases, with 10 bases separating them. CDR1 and CDR2 from the germline V gene are SGDLS and YYNGEE. This sequence originates from a woman aged 50 to 60 who had recovered from COVID-19. This sequence joins TRBV9 and TRBJ1-4; D gene unclear. The source material was PBMCs or T cells enriched from blood (not recorded which). CDR3 loop: CASSGEGGEKLFF. Here the CDR3 DNA reads TGTGCCAGCAGCGGGGAGGGAGGTGAAAAACTGTTTTTT.